The clone carrying this T cell receptor (beta chain) was recorded a few times. Its antigen is undetermined. The data were obtained in a study of T-cell reconstitution after alpha-beta-depleted transplantation in children. General study findings and limits: Expanded graft clones, several hundred of them, were reportedly the source of alpha-beta T cells about two months after transplant. Newly produced T cells mostly accounted for T-cell counts and diversity one year post-transplant. Some patients' high day-60 TCRbeta diversity was traced to surviving recipient T cells and thymic progenitors.

A TCRbeta library incorporating unique molecular identifiers was prepared. MiXCR was run by TCRdb on the PCR reads, yielding one entry per CDR3 protein. In the table there are some 110,000 distinct CDR3 sequences, around a tenth of which are singletons. This specimen was PBMCs, taken before TCRalphabeta/CD19-depleted stem cell transplant. This TCR came from a boy younger than 10 with acute lymphoblastic leukemia, due to receive a stem cell transplant.

The CDR3 DNA reads TGCAGTGCTTCGGGACTAGCGGGAATGGCAGATACGCAGTATTTT. It codes for CSASGLAGMADTQYF. The V and J genes are TRBV20-1 and TRBJ2-3, with 13 bases identical to TRBD2. The junction had 6 bases not matched to a gene; V was cut back by 5 bases and J by 4 bases. CDR1 and CDR2 (germline): DFQATT, SNEGSKA (reference sequence). The CDR3 is 15 amino acids.